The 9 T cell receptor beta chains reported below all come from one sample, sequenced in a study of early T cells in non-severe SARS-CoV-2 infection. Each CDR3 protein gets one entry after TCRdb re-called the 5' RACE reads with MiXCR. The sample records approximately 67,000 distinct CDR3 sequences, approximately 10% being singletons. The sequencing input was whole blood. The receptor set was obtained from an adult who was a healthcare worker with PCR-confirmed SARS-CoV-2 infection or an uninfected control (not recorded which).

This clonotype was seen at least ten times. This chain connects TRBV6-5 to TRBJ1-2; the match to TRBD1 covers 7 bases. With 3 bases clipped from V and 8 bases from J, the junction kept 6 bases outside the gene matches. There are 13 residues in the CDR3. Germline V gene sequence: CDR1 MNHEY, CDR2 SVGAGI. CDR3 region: CASSYYRGGGYTF. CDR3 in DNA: TGTGCCAGCAGTTATTACAGGGGAGGGGGCTACACCTTC.

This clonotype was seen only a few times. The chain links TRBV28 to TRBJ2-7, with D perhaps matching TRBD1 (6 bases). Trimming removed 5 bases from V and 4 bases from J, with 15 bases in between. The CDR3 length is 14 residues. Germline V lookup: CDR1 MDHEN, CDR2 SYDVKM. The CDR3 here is CASSPGQSRYEQYF. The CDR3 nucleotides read TGTGCCAGCAGTCCTGGACAGAGCAGGTACGAGCAGTACTTC. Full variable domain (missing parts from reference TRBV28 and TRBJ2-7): DVKVTQSSRYLVKRTGEKVFLECVQDMDHENMFWYRQDPGLGLRLIYFSYDVKMKEKGDIPEGYSVSREKKERFSLILESASTNQTSMYLCASSPGQSRYEQYFGPGTRLTVT.

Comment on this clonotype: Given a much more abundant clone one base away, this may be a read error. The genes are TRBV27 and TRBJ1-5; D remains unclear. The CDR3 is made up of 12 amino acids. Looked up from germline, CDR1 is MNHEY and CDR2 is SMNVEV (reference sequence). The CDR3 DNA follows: TGTGCCAACAGTCGACCCAATCAGCCCCAGCATTTT. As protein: CANSRPNQPQHF.

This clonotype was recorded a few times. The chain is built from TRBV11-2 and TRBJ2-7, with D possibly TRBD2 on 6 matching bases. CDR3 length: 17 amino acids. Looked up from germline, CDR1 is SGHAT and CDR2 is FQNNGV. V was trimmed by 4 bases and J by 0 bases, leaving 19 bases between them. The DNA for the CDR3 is TGTGCCAGCAGCTCCCTCCGCCTTCCGCGGGGCTCCTACGAGCAGTACTTC. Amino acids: CASSSLRLPRGSYEQYF.

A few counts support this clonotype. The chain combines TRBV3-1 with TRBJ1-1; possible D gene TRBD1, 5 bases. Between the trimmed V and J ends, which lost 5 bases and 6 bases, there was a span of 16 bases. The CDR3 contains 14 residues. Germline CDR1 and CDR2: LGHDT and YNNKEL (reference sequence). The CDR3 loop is CASSTTRGTAEAFF. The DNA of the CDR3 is TGTGCCAGCAGCACCACTCGGGGGACTGCTGAAGCTTTCTTT.

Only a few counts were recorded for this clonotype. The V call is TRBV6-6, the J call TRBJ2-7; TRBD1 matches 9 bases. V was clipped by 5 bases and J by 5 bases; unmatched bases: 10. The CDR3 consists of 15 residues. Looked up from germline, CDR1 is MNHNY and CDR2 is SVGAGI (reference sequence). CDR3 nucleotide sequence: TGTGCCAGCAGTCCCTTCCGGGACAGGGTCAACGAGCAGTACTTC. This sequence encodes CASSPFRDRVNEQYF.

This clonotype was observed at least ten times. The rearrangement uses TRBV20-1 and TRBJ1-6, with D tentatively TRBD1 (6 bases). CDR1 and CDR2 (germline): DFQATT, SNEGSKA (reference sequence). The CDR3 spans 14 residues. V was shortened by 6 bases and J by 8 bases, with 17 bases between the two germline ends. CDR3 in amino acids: CSADRPDSHSPLHF. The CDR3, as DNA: TGCAGTGCCGATAGGCCGGACAGCCATTCACCCCTCCACTTT.

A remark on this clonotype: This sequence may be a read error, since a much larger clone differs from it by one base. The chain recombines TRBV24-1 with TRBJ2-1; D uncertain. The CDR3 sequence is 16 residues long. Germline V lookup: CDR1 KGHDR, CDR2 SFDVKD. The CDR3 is CATSDTTPGSYNERFF. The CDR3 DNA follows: TGTGCCACCAGTGACACCACACCAGGCTCCTACAATGAGCGGTTCTTC.

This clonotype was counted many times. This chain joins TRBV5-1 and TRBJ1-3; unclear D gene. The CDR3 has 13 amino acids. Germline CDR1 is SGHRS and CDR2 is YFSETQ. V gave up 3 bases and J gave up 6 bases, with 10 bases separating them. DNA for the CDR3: TGCGCCAGCAGCTCTGAGTCCGAAAACACCATATATTTT. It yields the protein CASSSESENTIYF.